The 2 T cell receptor beta chains reported below all come from one sample, sequenced in a study of T cells after yellow fever vaccination. MiXCR, run by TCRdb on the 5' RACE reads, gives a single entry per CDR3 protein. The data contain a few hundred thousand distinct CDR3 sequences, 6.9% of them singletons. Sequences were derived from CD4+ T cells sorted from PBMCs, sampled 15 days after the yellow fever booster vaccination. The receptors derive from a man aged 25 to 40 who received the YFV17D yellow fever vaccine.

This clonotype has just a few counts. The J gene is TRBJ1-6, the V gene TRBV4-3; TRBD1 is a possible D gene (5 bases). V lost 0 bases, J lost 3 bases, and 6 bases lay in between. Looked up from germline, CDR1 is LGHNA and CDR2 is YSLEER. The CDR3 is 15 amino acids. CDR3 bases: TGCGCCAGCAGCCAAGAAGGACACTATAATTCACCCCTCCACTTT. Translated: CASSQEGHYNSPLHF.

There are a few counts of this clonotype. The genes are TRBV5-6 and TRBJ1-4, with TRBD1 identical over 9 bases. The CDR3 has 14 residues. CDR1 and CDR2 from the germline V gene are SGHDT and YYEEEE. The trim removed 3 bases at V and 5 bases at J, leaving 2 bases unmatched. As DNA, the CDR3 is TGTGCCAGCAGCTCCGGACAGGGGAATGAAAAACTGTTTTTT. It encodes CASSSGQGNEKLFF.